This TCR beta chain was recovered during a study of blood T cell repertoires in COVID-19. About the study: Samples taken during acute and convalescent COVID-19 were collected in the United States, Italy and Spain. Sample material is recorded as cDNA or gDNA derived from T cells, B-cell-depleted T cells, or PBMCs.

Per the original data handling: Estimated nucleated cell counts came from reference gene primer amplification. Repertoires were generated with immunoSEQ multiplex PCR, while TCRdb's copy carries only in-frame clones and drops some. The DNA gave D and trimming, while V, J and clone size come from that table. Here the sample spans roughly 120,000 clones, 85% being singletons. Germline trimming cut 5 bases from V and 4 bases from J; bases unmatched to any gene: 5. Germline V gene sequence: CDR1 MNHEY, CDR2 SVGAGI. The CDR3 loop spans 14 amino acids. This TCR was recovered from a human donor in a cohort sampled during active COVID-19. The V gene is TRBV6-5, the J gene TRBJ1-3; TRBD1 aligns across 7 bases. Sequencing input: peripheral blood. The CDR3 here is CASSPRDRGNTIYF. In nucleotides, the CDR3 is TGTGCCAGCAGTCCCCGGGACAGAGGAAACACCATATATTTT.